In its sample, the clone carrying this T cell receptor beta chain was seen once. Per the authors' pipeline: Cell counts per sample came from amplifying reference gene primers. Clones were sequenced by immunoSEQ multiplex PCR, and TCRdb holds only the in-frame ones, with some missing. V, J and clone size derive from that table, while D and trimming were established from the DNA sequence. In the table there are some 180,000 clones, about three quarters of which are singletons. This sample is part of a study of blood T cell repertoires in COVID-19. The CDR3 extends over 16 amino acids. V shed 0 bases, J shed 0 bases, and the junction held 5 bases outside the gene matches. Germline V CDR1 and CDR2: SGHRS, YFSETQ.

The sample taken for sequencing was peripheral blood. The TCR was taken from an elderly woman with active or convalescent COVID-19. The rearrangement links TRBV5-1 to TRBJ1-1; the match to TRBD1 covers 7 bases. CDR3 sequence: CASSLAMTGMNTEAFF. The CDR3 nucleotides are TGCGCCAGCAGCTTGGCTATGACAGGGATGAACACTGAAGCTTTCTTT.